This T cell receptor (beta chain) was identified in a study of blood T cell repertoires in COVID-19. About the research overall: T cells, B-cell-depleted T cells, or PBMCs supplied cDNA or gDNA.

Source study methods: Cell counts per sample came from amplifying reference gene primers. Assay: immunoSEQ multiplex PCR; the TCRdb copy retains only in-frame clones and omits some. V and J calls and clone size are copied from that table; D and trimming were computed from the DNA. The sample yields 180,000 or so clones, roughly 86% seen once. Germline CDR1 MNHEY, CDR2 SMNVEV (reference sequence). The CDR3 is 13 amino acids. V was pared by 3 bases and J by 9 bases, with 2 bases of the junction left unmatched. Sequencing was carried out using peripheral blood. The sequence came from a man aged 40-50 years with active or convalescent COVID-19. The chain links TRBV27 to TRBJ1-6; 7 nucleotides agree with TRBD1. The CDR3 region is CASSFTGVSPLHF. CDR3 nucleotide sequence: TGTGCCAGCAGTTTTACAGGGGTTTCACCCCTCCACTTT.